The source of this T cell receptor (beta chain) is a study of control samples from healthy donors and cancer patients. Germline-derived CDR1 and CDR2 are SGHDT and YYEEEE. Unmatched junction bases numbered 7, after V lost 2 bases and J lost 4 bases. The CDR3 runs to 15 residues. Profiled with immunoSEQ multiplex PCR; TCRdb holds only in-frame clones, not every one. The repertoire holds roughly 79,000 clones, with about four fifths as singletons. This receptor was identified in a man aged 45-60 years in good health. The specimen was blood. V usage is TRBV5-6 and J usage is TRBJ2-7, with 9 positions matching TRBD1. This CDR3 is CASSFGTGRSYEQYF. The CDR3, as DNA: TGTGCCAGCAGCTTTGGGACAGGGAGAAGTTACGAGCAGTACTTC. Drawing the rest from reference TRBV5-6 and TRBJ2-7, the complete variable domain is DAGVTQSPTHLIKTRGQQVTLRCSPKSGHDTVSWYQQALGQGPQFIFQYYEEEERQRGNFPDRFSGHQFPNYSSELNVNALLLGDSALYLCASSFGTGRSYEQYFGPGTRLTVT.